The 10 T cell receptor beta chains reported below all come from one sample, sequenced in a study of T cell responses to AZD1222 COVID-19 vaccine. Here immunoSEQ multiplex PCR was the method, and the copy in TCRdb shows in-frame clones only, minus some. The sample has approximately 150,000 clones, around 89% seen once. This specimen consisted of peripheral blood, obtained on day 0 of AZD1222 vaccination. Receptor source: an adult in good health.

The chain couples TRBV29-1 to TRBJ1-3; tentatively, D is TRBD1 (5 bases). V lost 0 bases and J lost 4, with 25 bases in between. CDR3 size: 19 residues. CDR1 is SQVTM and CDR2 is ANQGSEA in the germline V gene. In nucleotides, the CDR3 is TGCAGCGTTGAAGATATGGTGGAAATTGGCAGGGATGCCGGAAACACCATATATTTT. Encoded protein: CSVEDMVEIGRDAGNTIYF.

CDR3 nucleotides: TGTGCCAGCAGCTCACGACTAGCGGGGGCCAATGAGCAGTTCTTC. Protein sequence: CASSSRLAGANEQFF. The chain links TRBV5-4 to TRBJ2-1; 12 nucleotides line up with TRBD2. Germline CDR1 SGHNT, CDR2 YYREEE (reference sequence). Trimming at V came to 3 bases and at J to 6 bases, leaving 4 bases not matched to a gene. This CDR3 comprises 15 residues. The entire variable domain, with the rest obtained from reference TRBV5-4 and TRBJ2-1, is as follows: ETGVTQSPTHLIKTRGQQVTLRCSSQSGHNTVSWYQQALGQGPQFIFQYYREEENGRGNFPPRFSGLQFPNYSSELNVNALELDDSALYLCASSSRLAGANEQFFGPGTRLTVL.

Here the CDR3 reads CASSLRGGRSYNSPLHF. The DNA of the CDR3 is TGTGCCAGCAGTCTTCGAGGGGGGAGGTCCTATAATTCACCCCTCCACTTT. The chain combines TRBV27 with TRBJ1-6; D may be TRBD1 (6 bases). V lost 5 bases and J 1 base, leaving 15 bases between the germline ends. Per germline, CDR1 MNHEY and CDR2 SMNVEV (reference sequence). This CDR3 contains 17 residues.

Here the CDR3 DNA reads TGTGCCAGCAGCGCGACTAGACTACGGTTAGAGACCCAGTACTTC. It encodes CASSATRLRLETQYF. V is TRBV2 and J is TRBJ2-5, with TRBD2 as a possible D gene (6 bases). V was pared by 6 bases and J by 4 bases, with 18 bases between. Germline assignment: CDR1 SNHLY and CDR2 FYNNEI. This CDR3 is built from 15 residues. The whole variable domain, filled in from reference TRBV2 and TRBJ2-5, reads EPEVTQTPSHQVTQMGQEVILRCVPISNHLYFYWYRQILGQKVEFLVSFYNNEISEKSEIFDDQFSVERPDGSNFTLKIRSTKLEDSAMYFCASSATRLRLETQYFGPGTRLLVL.

This clone was recorded only once. V gene TRBV28 combines with J gene TRBJ1-2; D is uncertain. V was cut by 6 bases and J by 8 bases, with 10 bases left in between. This CDR3 has 11 residues. The V gene's germline CDR1 is MDHEN and CDR2 SYDVKM. This CDR3 reads CASSLYGGYTF. CDR3 bases: TGTGCCAGCAGCCTTTATGGGGGCTACACCTTC.

The gene calls are TRBV2 and TRBJ2-2; D uncertain. Germline V gene lookup returns CDR1 SNHLY and CDR2 FYNNEI. This CDR3 is 13 amino acids long. V shed 5 bases and J shed 7 bases, with 11 bases lying between them. DNA for the CDR3: TGTGCCAGCAGTCAAATCCAGGACGGGGAGCTGTTTTTT. This sequence encodes CASSQIQDGELFF.

The rearrangement joins TRBV2 to TRBJ2-5; the match to TRBD2 covers 9 bases. CDR3 length: 18 residues. Trimming cost V 6 bases and J 4 bases; bases outside gene matches: 18. The germline CDR1 and CDR2 sequences are SNHLY and FYNNEI. This chain's CDR3 is CASSLRHLAGGGRETQYF. The CDR3, as DNA: TGTGCCAGCAGCTTACGCCACCTGGCGGGAGGGGGGAGAGAGACCCAGTACTTC.

This chain uses TRBV4-2 with TRBJ2-3; a possible D gene is TRBD2 (6 bases). Germline loops: CDR1 LGHNA, CDR2 YNFKEQ. V lost 6 bases to trimming and J lost 9 bases, with 10 bases between them. This CDR3 contains 11 residues. The CDR3, as DNA: TGTGCCAGCAGGCTTGGGGGGACGCAGTATTTT. Translation: CASRLGGTQYF.

The chain uses TRBV7-2 and TRBJ1-4; D call uncertain. Trimming pared 4 bases from V and 9 bases from J, leaving 18 bases between. CDR3 size: 15 residues. Looked up from germline, CDR1 is SGHTA and CDR2 is FQGNSA. CDR3 region: CASSSLGTADKKLFF. In DNA form, the CDR3 reads TGTGCCAGCAGCTCCCTAGGAACAGCCGATAAAAAACTGTTTTTT.

This rearrangement joins TRBV12-3 or TRBV12-4 to TRBJ2-3; D call uncertain. The CDR3 length is 13 residues. Trimming removed 5 bases from V and 0 bases from J, with 6 bases in between. The CDR3 DNA reads as TGTGCCAGCAGTACCATTAGCACAGATACGCAGTATTTT. Amino acids: CASSTISTDTQYF.